The sequence of this T cell receptor (beta chain) was determined in a study of glioma-infiltrating T cells after dendritic cell vaccination. About the study: Autologous tumor lysate was loaded overnight onto monocyte-derived dendritic cells grown 7 to 8 days with IL-4 and GM-CSF. At biweekly intervals, patients got three intradermal dendritic cell vaccine injections.

The immunoSEQ assay amplified TCRB CDR3 from up to roughly 2 ug DNA. Sequenced by immunoSEQ multiplex PCR; TCRdb stores in-frame clones only, minus some. Of roughly 98,000 clones listed, around 86% are singletons. No glioblastoma patient carried an isocitrate dehydrogenase mutation. This TCR derives from a human donor with glioblastoma. Sequences were derived from blood, sampled before dendritic cell vaccination.

The CDR3 coding sequence is TGTGCCAGCAGTCCAGGGTATGAAGCTTTCTTT. Its protein is CASSPGYEAFF. The chain couples TRBV7-9 to TRBJ1-1; a weak D match, TRBD1 (5 bases). The length of the CDR3 is 11 residues. V shed 6 bases and J shed 7 bases, with 9 bases lying between them. Germline V CDR1 and CDR2: SEHNR, FQNEAQ (reference sequence).